This T cell receptor (beta chain) came from a study of human T cells and chemical hapten exposure. This clonotype has a count of ten or more. V was clipped by 6 bases and J by 5 bases, with 29 bases between them. The CDR3 extends over 18 amino acids. Germline CDR1 and CDR2: SGHKS and YYEKEE (reference sequence). As to time point: pre-sensitization, week 0. Treatment meaning: therapeutic diphenylcyclopropenone sensitization with weekly scalp DPC. Unfractionated whole blood served as the source for total RNA extraction. MiXCR, run by TCRdb on the RACE reads, gives a single entry per CDR3 protein. The sample holds more than 300,000 distinct CDR3 sequences, approximately 5.8% seen once.

This chain connects TRBV5-5 to TRBJ1-1; D ambiguous. The receptor was derived from a young woman with alopecia areata. Some clones in this sample may be carry-over from other donors' samples. The specimen comprised whole blood, sampled in connection with sensitization to the hapten diphenylcyclopropenone (DPC). The CDR3 DNA is TGTGCCAGCACCCCCTCGAGAGAGGGTTATAAGTTAAGGACTGAAGCTTTCTTT. It codes for CASTPSREGYKLRTEAFF.